These T cell receptor beta chains were read from a single sample in a study of blood T cell repertoires in COVID-19. The assay was immunoSEQ multiplex PCR, and TCRdb's table has in-frame clones only and misses some. The sample contains approximately 40,000 clones, about 88% of which appear only once. The specimen was peripheral blood. These receptors were obtained from a human donor in a cohort sampled during active COVID-19. Both conserved end residues are part of each CDR3.

>TRBV28|14|TRBJ1-5
CASSLSGENQPQHF
>TRBV11-2|16|TRBJ2-2
CASSLTLAGVTGELFF
>TRBV9|15|TRBJ2-3
CASSVVASSTDTQYF
>TRBV4-2|18|TRBJ2-3
CASSQGGPMGALLDTQYF
>TRBV5-6|15|TRBJ2-1
CASSLVGTGDNEQFF
>TRBV5-1|16|TRBJ2-2
CASSLGLNSNTGELFF
>TRBV6-1|15|TRBJ2-2
CASSEGGWRTGELFF
>TRBV6-5|13|TRBJ2-1
CASIPQGNNEQFF
>TRBV6-2/TRBV6-3|18|TRBJ2-1
CASSYSLRVGGGFVEQFF
>TRBV7-9|14|TRBJ1-1
CASSALQGGTEAFF
>TRBV10-3|15|TRBJ1-6
CAIRGGVGDNSPLHF
>TRBV7-8|16|TRBJ2-1
CASSLGGGAGSNEQFF
>TRBV24-1|16|TRBJ2-5
CATSGGRQGWRETQYF
>TRBV28|17|TRBJ1-6
CASSLPPGTGGGSPLHF
>TRBV5-1|14|TRBJ2-3
CASSVQGGTDTQYF
>TRBV19|17|TRBJ2-3
CASSIILAGGPEDTQYF
>TRBV2|12|TRBJ2-3
CASSEGPDTQYF
>TRBV3-1/TRBV3-2|14|TRBJ2-7
CASSQTQGRYEQYF
>TRBV6-4|13|TRBJ1-1
CASKRGPNTEAFF
>TRBV18|18|TRBJ2-5
CASSPTAGGNTYQETQYF
>TRBV19|19|TRBJ1-2
CAINKWLRGGQDSNYGYTF
>TRBV5-5|14|TRBJ2-7
CASSFSWRTYEQYF
>TRBV6-1|17|TRBJ2-7
CASSDPTGGRRVYEQYF
>TRBV6-5|14|TRBJ2-5
CASSPGMGQETQYF
>TRBV5-1|15|TRBJ2-1
CASSPGQLTYNEQFF
>TRBV5-1|18|TRBJ2-7
CASAPGQPGTSGTYEQYF
>TRBV6-5|14|TRBJ2-2
CASGPPQWTGELFF
>TRBV9|13|TRBJ2-5
CAGDLAPTETQYF
>TRBV19|17|TRBJ1-2
CASNKEATGAVSYGYTF
>TRBV7-8|12|TRBJ2-3
CASSTGEDTQYF
>TRBV24-1|15|TRBJ2-3
CATSDSSGGTDTQYF
>TRBV28|14|TRBJ2-7
CASRFRGRPYEQYF
>TRBV18|13|TRBJ1-1
CASSGTGGTEAFF
>TRBV6-5|14|TRBJ2-3
CATILRTGRDTQYF
>TRBV9|13|TRBJ1-2
CASSVVTGLGYTF